Many counts were recorded for the clone carrying this T cell receptor (beta chain). Its antigen is unidentified. This specimen comes from a study of glioma-infiltrating T cells. Study-level points and caveats: Above-expected tissue-blood divergence occurred in all gliomas, most in low-grade ones.

Amplification of TCR alpha and beta CDR3 regions from RNA used iRepertoire nested multiplex PCR. For one-step reverse transcription and amplification, roughly 85-450 ng of tissue mRNA or PBMC total RNA was used. TCRdb analysed the multiplex PCR reads with MiXCR anew, one entry per CDR3 protein. The sample consists of over 100,000 distinct CDR3 sequences, 20% to 30% of them appearing once. V lost 4 bases to trimming and J lost 7 bases, with 8 bases between them. CDR3 size: 11 residues. The receptor was derived from a human donor with low-grade glioma or glioblastoma, undergoing nonglioma brain surgery, or in good health (not recorded which). Sequencing was carried out using glioma tissue, nonneoplastic brain tissue, or PBMCs (not recorded which). The chain carries TRBV12-3 or TRBV12-4 and TRBJ2-7; no clear D gene. The CDR3 DNA reads as TGTGCCAGCAGTTCACGCCGGGAGCAGTACTTC. Protein sequence: CASSSRREQYF.